Below, 19 T cell receptor beta chains from the same sample are listed, as sequenced in a study of blood T cell repertoires in COVID-19 (dated by TCRdb to the early 2020s). The library was produced with the immunoSEQ multiplex PCR assay. TCRdb's version of the immuneACCESS table is confined to in-frame rearrangements and falls short of the full clone set. An unresolved V gene accounts for under half of the shortfall where checked; the remainder is of unknown origin. The sample yields some 180,000 clones; 88% were counted once. 6% of the sample goes to the ten largest clones. Sequences were obtained from peripheral blood. The origin of the receptors is a man aged 40-55 years with active or convalescent COVID-19.

In its sample, this clone was seen once. The rearrangement links TRBV4-2 to TRBJ1-3, with D possibly TRBD1 on 5 matching bases. CDR3 length: 15 amino acids. V dropped 0 bases and J dropped 5 bases, with 11 bases sitting between them. Germline V gene data show CDR1 as LGHNA and CDR2 as YNFKEQ. The CDR3 nucleotides read TGTGCCAGCAGCCAAGATGTGGGACTAAGAAACACCATATATTTT. Protein sequence: CASSQDVGLRNTIYF.

The gene calls are TRBV27 and TRBJ1-2, with TRBD1 matching over 10 bases. The ends lost 3 bases at V and 8 bases at J; junction bases unmatched: 12. The CDR3 sequence is 16 residues long. Germline-derived CDR1 and CDR2 are MNHEY and SMNVEV (reference sequence). The CDR3 DNA reads as TGTGCCAGCAGTTTTCAACCGGGACAGGGGTTGGGGGGCTACACCTTC. It yields the protein CASSFQPGQGLGGYTF.

The chain couples TRBV28 to TRBJ2-3, with D maybe TRBD2 (6 bases). Trimming took off 2 bases at V and 3 bases at J, with 15 bases between the two ends. CDR1 and CDR2 (germline): MDHEN, SYDVKM. This CDR3 comprises 16 residues. This chain's CDR3 is CASSLGGSLLTDTQYF. The CDR3 DNA follows: TGTGCCAGCAGTTTAGGGGGGAGTCTGCTGACAGATACGCAGTATTTT. Drawing the rest from reference TRBV28 and TRBJ2-3, the complete variable domain is DVKVTQSSRYLVKRTGEKVFLECVQDMDHENMFWYRQDPGLGLRLIYFSYDVKMKEKGDIPEGYSVSREKKERFSLILESASTNQTSMYLCASSLGGSLLTDTQYFGPGTRLTVL.

The chain couples TRBV6-6 to TRBJ1-2, with 10 bases identical to TRBD1. Trimming cost V 6 bases and J 0 bases; bases outside gene matches: 7. CDR1 and CDR2 from the germline V gene are MNHNY and SVGAGI (reference sequence). This CDR3 is 16 amino acids long. The CDR3 reads CASSDSGQGTNYGYTF. In nucleotides, the CDR3 is TGTGCCAGCAGCGACTCGGGACAGGGGACTAACTATGGCTACACCTTC.

The J gene is TRBJ1-1, the V gene TRBV3-1 (or the pseudogene TRBV3-2), with D tentatively TRBD1 (5 bases). This CDR3 region has 14 residues. Trimming removed 4 bases from V and 4 bases from J, with 13 bases in between. Germline V CDR1 and CDR2: LGHDT, YNNKEL (reference sequence). The CDR3, as DNA: TGTGCCAGCAGCCTAACCAGGGTACCCACTGAAGCTTTCTTT. Its protein product is CASSLTRVPTEAFF.

This clone was seen ten or more times. The V call is TRBV7-2, the J call TRBJ2-7; TRBD1 aligns across 8 bases. With 1 base clipped from V and 2 bases from J, the junction kept 4 bases outside the gene matches. This CDR3 is built from 15 residues. Germline V gives CDR1 SGHTA, CDR2 FQGNSA. Written as DNA, the CDR3 is TGTGCCAGCAGCTTAGGACAGGGGATAACCTACGAGCAGTACTTC. Protein product: CASSLGQGITYEQYF.

This rearrangement joins TRBV5-6 to TRBJ1-3; no definite D call. The germline CDR1 and CDR2 sequences are SGHDT and YYEEEE. The CDR3 consists of 16 residues. Trimming shortened V by 0 bases and J by 0 bases, and 10 bases separated the two germline ends. The CDR3 spells CASSLGADYSGNTIYF. The CDR3 DNA sequence: TGTGCCAGCAGCTTGGGAGCGGATTACTCTGGAAACACCATATATTTT.

The chain has TRBV15 and TRBJ2-7, with a possible D match to TRBD2 (6 bases). This CDR3 region has 15 residues. Germline V gene data show CDR1 as LNHNV and CDR2 as YYDKDF (reference sequence). V was cut by 1 base and J by 0 bases, with 10 bases left in between. CDR3 sequence reads: CATSRGRGSSYEQYF. CDR3 coding DNA: TGTGCCACCAGCAGAGGGCGGGGTAGCTCCTACGAGCAGTACTTC.

The chain carries TRBV6-1 and TRBJ1-1; D is ambiguous. Per germline, CDR1 MNHNS and CDR2 SASEGT. This CDR3 comprises 16 residues. Trimming shortened V by 0 bases and J by 6 bases, and 17 bases separated the two germline ends. The CDR3 protein is CASSEARSPSFSEAFF. The CDR3 DNA is TGTGCCAGCAGTGAAGCGCGGTCCCCTTCGTTTTCTGAAGCTTTCTTT.

There are a few counts of this clone. CDR3 sequence reads: CASGSRENSPLHF. CDR3 bases: TGTGCTAGTGGTTCACGGGAGAATTCACCCCTCCACTTT. The chain has TRBV12-5 and TRBJ1-6; D not resolved. With 4 bases removed from V and 7 bases from J, the gap between germline ends came to 8 bases. Germline V CDR1 and CDR2: LGHNT, FRNRAP. CDR3 length: 13 residues.

This chain joins TRBV7-2 and TRBJ2-2; 7 nucleotides line up with TRBD1. This CDR3 contains 15 residues. J lost 0 bases, V lost 6 bases, and 4 bases had no gene match. Germline CDR1 is SGHTA and CDR2 is FQGNSA. The CDR3 DNA follows: TGTGCCAGCAGGTTCGGGACAGCGAACACCGGGGAGCTGTTTTTT. Translating gives CASRFGTANTGELFF.

This clone was detected only a few times. The chain combines TRBV30 with TRBJ1-5, with D maybe TRBD1 (5 bases). Per germline, CDR1 GTSNPN and CDR2 SVGIG (reference sequence). Between the trimmed V and J ends, which lost 0 bases and 9 bases, there was a span of 6 bases. This CDR3 is built from 11 residues. The CDR3 DNA reads as TGTGCCTGGAGTGTCGGGGGGCCCCAGCATTTT. It encodes CAWSVGGPQHF.

J is TRBJ2-7 and V is TRBV5-1; D remains unclear. Trimming removed 3 bases at V and 0 bases at J, with 7 bases between. CDR1 SGHRS and CDR2 YFSETQ come from the germline V gene. This CDR3 is 13 amino acids long. The DNA of the CDR3 is TGCGCCAGCAGCTCCCAGTACTCCTACGAGCAGTACTTC. This encodes CASSSQYSYEQYF. Filled out from reference TRBV5-1 and TRBJ2-7, the complete variable domain reads KAGVTQTPRYLIKTRGQQVTLSCSPISGHRSVSWYQQTPGQGLQFLFEYFSETQRNKGNFPGRFSGRQFSNSRSEMNVSTLELGDSALYLCASSSQYSYEQYFGPGTRLTVT.

The CDR3 protein is CASSLINTEAFF. CDR3 nucleotide sequence: TGTGCCAGCAGTTTAATAAACACTGAAGCTTTCTTT. The V gene is TRBV28, the J gene TRBJ1-1; D is unresolved. CDR1 is MDHEN and CDR2 is SYDVKM in the germline V gene. V lost 2 bases to trimming and J lost 2 bases, with 3 bases between them. The CDR3 runs 12 residues.

Note on this clone: Other DNA sequences in this sample translate to the same CDR3. The V and J genes are TRBV7-2 and TRBJ2-3, with 8 bases identical to TRBD2. The germline V gene has CDR1 SGHTA and CDR2 FQGNSA. The CDR3 consists of 15 residues. After removal of 1 base from V and 5 bases from J, the junction contained 5 bases not matched to a gene. The CDR3 loop is CASSLVGGAGDTQYF. The CDR3 DNA reads as TGTGCCAGCAGCTTAGTCGGGGGGGCCGGAGATACGCAGTATTTT.

The rearrangement uses TRBV12-3 or TRBV12-4 and TRBJ1-2; D is unclear. V lost 7 bases and J lost 2, with 11 bases in between. CDR3 length: 13 residues. CDR3 DNA sequence: TGTGCCAGCACCCCTCCGGGGAACTATGGCTACACCTTC. Translated, it gives CASTPPGNYGYTF.

This chain connects TRBV7-9 to TRBJ2-5, with TRBD2 matching 12 bases. Germline lookup yields CDR1 SEHNR and CDR2 FQNEAQ (reference sequence). After removal of 4 bases from V and 4 bases from J, the junction contained 4 bases not matched to a gene. This CDR3 region has 15 residues. CDR3 amino acids: CASSYPTSGRETQYF. CDR3 coding DNA: TGTGCCAGCAGCTACCCGACTAGCGGGAGAGAGACCCAGTACTTC.

The chain uses TRBV2 and TRBJ1-5, with a weak D call TRBD1 (5 bases). Between the trimmed V and J ends, which lost 6 bases and 4 bases, there was a span of 13 bases. This CDR3 contains 14 residues. In germline, CDR1 is SNHLY, CDR2 FYNNEI. CDR3 sequence (DNA): TGTGCCAGCAGGGGCGGACATGCTAATCAGCCCCAGCATTTT. Protein sequence: CASRGGHANQPQHF.

The count of this clone is one. The CDR3 region is CASSFGGGGYEQYF. The CDR3 region has the DNA TGTGCCAGCAGCTTCGGGGGCGGGGGTTACGAGCAGTACTTC. The rearrangement uses TRBV7-8 and TRBJ2-7; possible D gene TRBD2, 7 bases. The V gene lost 3 bases and the J gene lost 4 bases, with 13 bases spanning the gap. The CDR3 loop spans 14 amino acids. Germline V gene sequence: CDR1 SGHVS, CDR2 FQNEAQ.